These 17 T cell receptor beta chains were sequenced from one sample in a study of Ad26.COV2.S vaccination and SARS-CoV-2 variants. Treatment of the sample: around 19 received Ad26.COV2.S at low or high dose, single or two shots; about 5 received placebo; per-sample allocation not given. Sampling was performed 63 days after the first vaccine or placebo injection. Libraries were prepared by immunoSEQ multiplex PCR; TCRdb keeps only in-frame clonotypes and omits some of them. The sample gives hundreds of thousands of clones, nearly 90% of which show up once; about 2.4% is in the top ten. The sequencing used peripheral blood, collected in a trial of Ad26.COV2.S vaccine versus placebo. These receptors came from a person between 18 and 65 years old who received the Ad26.COV2.S COVID-19 vaccine or a placebo.

The chain links TRBV7-6 to TRBJ2-5, with D tentatively TRBD2 (6 bases). Germline CDR1 and CDR2: SGHVS and FNYEAQ. The CDR3 covers 15 residues. Trimming cost V 0 bases and J 5 bases, with 13 bases left between them. CDR3 DNA sequence: TGTGCCAGCAGCTTAGCGCGGGGTACCTATGAGACCCAGTACTTC. Translation gives CASSLARGTYETQYF.

The rearrangement uses TRBV18 and TRBJ1-1; D gene unclear. The V gene lost 2 bases and the J gene lost 3 bases, with 7 bases spanning the gap. The V gene's germline CDR1 is KGHSH and CDR2 LQKENI. The CDR3 has 13 amino acids. The CDR3 loop reads CASSPIQYTEAFF. The CDR3 DNA follows: TGTGCCAGCTCACCAATACAGTACACTGAAGCTTTCTTT. Full variable domain (missing parts from reference TRBV18 and TRBJ1-1): NAGVMQNPRHLVRRRGQEARLRCSPMKGHSHVYWYRQLPEEGLKFMVYLQKENIIDESGMPKERFSAEFPKEGPSILRIQQVVRGDSAAYFCASSPIQYTEAFFGQGTRLTVV.

This chain links TRBV5-6 with TRBJ1-5; unclear D gene. CDR1 and CDR2 from the germline V gene are SGHDT and YYEEEE. There are 14 residues in the CDR3. V lost 7 bases and J 0 bases, leaving 11 bases between the germline ends. This CDR3 is CASRIVNSNQPQHF. CDR3 nucleotide sequence: TGTGCCAGCCGTATAGTAAATAGCAATCAGCCCCAGCATTTT. Using reference TRBV5-6 and TRBJ1-5 for the parts outside the CDR3, the full variable domain is DAGVTQSPTHLIKTRGQQVTLRCSPKSGHDTVSWYQQALGQGPQFIFQYYEEEERQRGNFPDRFSGHQFPNYSSELNVNALLLGDSALYLCASRIVNSNQPQHFGDGTRLSIL.

V gene TRBV11-2 combines with J gene TRBJ2-3, with 8 bases fitting TRBD2. Germline CDR1 and CDR2: SGHAT and FQNNGV. The CDR3 spans 19 residues. The junction had 23 bases not matched to a gene; V was cut back by 5 bases and J by 7 bases. In DNA, the CDR3 is TGTGCCAGCAGCCCCCTAGGACAGCGGGGGCTAAGGGGCCCGAATACGCAGTATTTT. Amino acid sequence: CASSPLGQRGLRGPNTQYF.

Here the CDR3 DNA reads TGCGCCAGCACCCCACCGGGGGGGCCGGGCAATGAGCAGTTCTTC. This translates into CASTPPGGPGNEQFF. This rearrangement joins TRBV5-1 to TRBJ2-1; 8 bases line up with TRBD2. V lost 6 bases, J lost 6 bases, and 11 bases stayed unmatched. CDR3 length equals 15 residues. Germline CDR1 and CDR2: SGHRS and YFSETQ.

The chain employs TRBV27 and TRBJ2-2; 7 bases line up with TRBD2. CDR1 is MNHEY, CDR2 SMNVEV, per germline (reference sequence). The V and J ends lost 0 bases and 6 bases, in that order; junction bases with no gene match: 7. The CDR3 is made up of 16 amino acids. The CDR3 is CASSLSWDYLPGELFF. The CDR3 DNA follows: TGTGCCAGCAGTTTATCTTGGGACTACCTACCCGGGGAGCTGTTTTTT.

The chain joins TRBV19 to TRBJ1-4, with D maybe TRBD1 (5 bases). V lost 7 bases and J lost 4, with 13 bases in between. The CDR3 sequence is 14 residues long. From germline, CDR1 is LNHDA and CDR2 SQIVND (reference sequence). Here the CDR3 reads CASKGRGRNEKLFF. The CDR3 nucleotides read TGTGCCAGTAAGGGGAGAGGTCGTAATGAAAAACTGTTTTTT.

The chain employs TRBV4-1 and TRBJ1-1; a possible D gene is TRBD1 (5 bases). Germline loops: CDR1 MGHRA, CDR2 YSYEKL. The CDR3 is made up of 16 amino acids. With 1 base removed from V and 1 base from J, the gap between germline ends came to 13 bases. The CDR3 DNA reads as TGCGCCAGCAGCCAAGGGCTGGGGGGGTGGAACACTGAAGCTTTCTTT. Translation gives CASSQGLGGWNTEAFF.

The count of this clone is one. The gene calls are TRBV6-2 or TRBV6-3 and TRBJ2-3, with D perhaps matching TRBD1 (5 bases). CDR1 and CDR2 (germline): MNHEY, SVGEGT. V gave up 0 bases and J gave up 4 bases, with 14 bases separating them. The CDR3 totals 16 residues. The DNA of the CDR3 is TGTGCCAGCAGTTACTCGACCAGGGAAATGTCAGATACGCAGTATTTT. Protein product: CASSYSTREMSDTQYF.

The V call is TRBV13, the J call TRBJ2-5; TRBD2 might be the D (6 bases). The CDR3 is 14 amino acids. Germline-derived CDR1 and CDR2 are PRHDT and FYEKMQ (reference sequence). Trimming stripped 5 bases from V and 2 bases from J, with 12 bases between. CDR3 coding DNA: TGTGCCAGCAGCACCCGGGACTTGCAAGAGACCCAGTACTTC. Translation: CASSTRDLQETQYF. The variable domain in full, with the rest retrieved from reference TRBV13 and TRBJ2-5, is AAGVIQSPRHLIKEKRETATLKCYPIPRHDTVYWYQQGPGQDPQFLISFYEKMQSDKGSIPDRFSAQQFSDYHSELNMSSLELGDSALYFCASSTRDLQETQYFGPGTRLLVL.

The chain has TRBV6-5 and TRBJ1-1, with a possible D match to TRBD1 (5 bases). Trimming took off 2 bases at V and 4 bases at J, with 14 bases between the two ends. Germline loops: CDR1 MNHEY, CDR2 SVGAGI. The CDR3 is 15 amino acids. CDR3 coding DNA: TGTGCCAGCAGTTACATCAGGGTCGCGGGCACTGAAGCTTTCTTT. It translates to CASSYIRVAGTEAFF.

The chain links TRBV7-3 to TRBJ2-1; D assignment may be TRBD1 or TRBD2 (6 bases each). The CDR3 is 15 amino acids. From germline, CDR1 is SGHTA and CDR2 FQGTGA. V was clipped by 5 bases and J by 10 bases, with 21 bases between them. CDR3 sequence: CASSQGGTRLTEQFF. The CDR3 coding sequence is TGTGCCAGCAGCCAAGGGGGGACCAGACTAACGGAGCAGTTCTTC.

V gene TRBV7-2 combines with J gene TRBJ1-2; maybe TRBD1 (6 bases). Germline values: CDR1 SGHTA, CDR2 FQGNSA. The CDR3 spans 15 residues. The germline V and J ends were trimmed by 3 bases and 7 bases, with 18 bases remaining between them. The CDR3, as DNA: TGTGCCAGCAGCTTGGCGGCTGGACAGTATGTTGGCTACACCTTC. Amino acids: CASSLAAGQYVGYTF.

The V and J genes are TRBV7-2 and TRBJ1-2; D gene uncertain. The CDR3 has 12 amino acids. V dropped 5 bases and J dropped 7 bases, with 11 bases sitting between them. The germline gives CDR1 SGHTA, CDR2 FQGNSA. The CDR3 loop reads CASSRGSSGYTF. Written as DNA, the CDR3 is TGTGCCAGCAGCCGTGGGTCTAGTGGCTACACCTTC.

The J gene is TRBJ2-7, the V gene TRBV24-1; D perhaps matches TRBD1 (5 bases). The germline gives CDR1 KGHDR, CDR2 SFDVKD. The CDR3 has 17 residues. V was shortened by 4 bases and J by 0 bases, with 18 bases between the two germline ends. The CDR3 DNA reads TGTGCCACCAGTGACCGGTCGTCCCACAGGTACTCCTACGAGCAGTACTTC. Encoded protein: CATSDRSSHRYSYEQYF.

This clone occurred a few times. V is TRBV19 and J is TRBJ1-5; D uncertain. V dropped 1 base and J dropped 6 bases, with 7 bases sitting between them. The CDR3 contains 13 residues. CDR1 and CDR2 from the germline V gene are LNHDA and SQIVND (reference sequence). CDR3 amino acids: CASSIGEGQPQHF. The CDR3, as DNA: TGTGCCAGTAGTATAGGAGAGGGTCAGCCCCAGCATTTT.

The chain carries TRBV10-3 and TRBJ1-2, with TRBD1 as a possible D gene (5 bases). The CDR3 has 15 residues. Germline V gene lookup returns CDR1 ENHRY and CDR2 SYGVKD. V gave up 6 bases and J gave up 0 bases, with 14 bases separating them. CDR3 residues: CAIRGYGGTNYGYTF. The CDR3, as DNA: TGTGCCATCAGGGGATATGGGGGGACTAACTATGGCTACACCTTC.